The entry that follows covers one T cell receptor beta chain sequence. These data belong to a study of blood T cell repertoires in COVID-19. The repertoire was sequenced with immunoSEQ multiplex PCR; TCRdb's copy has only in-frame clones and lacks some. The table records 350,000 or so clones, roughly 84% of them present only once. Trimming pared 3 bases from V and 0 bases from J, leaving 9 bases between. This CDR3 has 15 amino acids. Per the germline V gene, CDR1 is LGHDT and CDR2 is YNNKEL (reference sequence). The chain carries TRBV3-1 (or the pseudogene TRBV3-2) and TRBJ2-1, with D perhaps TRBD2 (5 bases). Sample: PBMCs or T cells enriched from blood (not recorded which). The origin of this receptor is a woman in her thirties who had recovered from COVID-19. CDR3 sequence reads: CASSQEDSSYNEQFF. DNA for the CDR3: TGTGCCAGCAGCCAGGAGGATAGCTCCTACAATGAGCAGTTCTTC.